These 20 T cell receptor beta chains originate from one sample sequenced in a study of STAT5B mutations in CD4+ large granular lymphocyte leukemia. Profiled with immunoSEQ multiplex PCR; TCRdb holds only in-frame clones, not every one. The data contain fewer than 40,000 clones, roughly two thirds of them singletons. The sample consisted of CD4+ T cells from blood buffy coats. The receptors derive from a human donor in good health.

The chain employs TRBV28 and TRBJ1-4; no reliable D call. Germline-derived CDR1 and CDR2 are MDHEN and SYDVKM. The CDR3 is 13 residues long. Trimming left V 9 bases short and J 8 bases short, with 16 bases between. The DNA of the CDR3 is TGTGCCAGTACCACGCCGGGAGTCGAAAAACTGTTTTTT. This encodes CASTTPGVEKLFF. The variable domain in full, with the rest retrieved from reference TRBV28 and TRBJ1-4, is DVKVTQSSRYLVKRTGEKVFLECVQDMDHENMFWYRQDPGLGLRLIYFSYDVKMKEKGDIPEGYSVSREKKERFSLILESASTNQTSMYLCASTTPGVEKLFFGSGTQLSVL.

The chain joins TRBV11-2 to TRBJ2-7; D uncertain. CDR1 and CDR2 from the germline V gene are SGHAT and FQNNGV. The CDR3 consists of 14 residues. Trimming took 1 base from V and 3 from J, leaving 10 bases between them. The CDR3 DNA follows: TGTGCCAGCAGCTTAGCTGGGGTTGGCTACGAGCAGTACTTC. Protein sequence: CASSLAGVGYEQYF.

CDR3 loop: CASSLTGNVRNQPQHF. The CDR3 DNA follows: TGTGCCAGCAGTCTAACAGGGAATGTGAGGAATCAGCCCCAGCATTTT. The chain employs TRBV11-3 and TRBJ1-5; D perhaps matches TRBD1 (6 bases). V was trimmed by 6 bases and J by 4 bases, leaving 19 bases between them. CDR3 length equals 16 residues. Germline lookup yields CDR1 SGHNT and CDR2 YENEEA.

The chain carries TRBV5-4 and TRBJ1-1; D is uncertain. Germline V gene data show CDR1 as SGHNT and CDR2 as YYREEE (reference sequence). This CDR3 contains 15 residues. V was clipped by 0 bases and J by 5 bases, with 14 bases between them. This CDR3 is CASSLGQTHLTEAFF. CDR3 DNA sequence: TGTGCCAGCAGCTTGGGGCAGACCCATTTAACTGAAGCTTTCTTT.

This clone appeared once. J is TRBJ2-2 and V is TRBV10-3; 9 positions agree with TRBD1. CDR3 length equals 14 residues. Losses at the gene ends were 9 bases for V and 3 bases for J; bases not matched to a gene: 5. From germline, CDR1 is ENHRY and CDR2 SYGVKD. The CDR3 here is CAIRTGVYTGELFF. In nucleotides, the CDR3 is TGTGCCATTCGGACAGGGGTATACACCGGGGAGCTGTTTTTT.

The V gene is TRBV30, the J gene TRBJ2-1; weak D call: TRBD1 (5 bases). Germline V gene data show CDR1 as GTSNPN and CDR2 as SVGIG (reference sequence). CDR3 length: 15 amino acids. V lost 2 bases to trimming and J lost 4 bases, with 15 bases between them. The CDR3 loop is CAWSPGQVDYNEQFF. The CDR3 DNA sequence: TGTGCCTGGAGTCCCGGACAAGTCGATTACAATGAGCAGTTCTTC.

This chain connects TRBV7-8 to TRBJ2-7; the match to TRBD2 covers 8 bases. Germline values: CDR1 SGHVS, CDR2 FQNEAQ. Trimming at V came to 8 bases and at J to 9 bases, leaving 21 bases not matched to a gene. CDR3 length: 16 amino acids. The CDR3 region is CASSSGGQAGGIGQYF. The CDR3 DNA reads as TGTGCCAGCTCCAGCGGGGGCCAGGCTGGGGGCATAGGGCAGTACTTC.

This chain's CDR3 is CASSLEFRQGGGNEQFF. In DNA, the CDR3 is TGTGCCAGCAGCTTAGAGTTCCGGCAGGGGGGCGGCAATGAGCAGTTCTTC. The genes are TRBV7-2 and TRBJ2-1; tentatively, D is TRBD1 (7 bases). The germline V and J ends were trimmed by 1 base and 6 bases, with 19 bases remaining between them. Germline CDR1 reads SGHTA; CDR2 reads FQGNSA. The CDR3 sequence is 17 residues long. The full variable domain, in which reference TRBV7-2 and TRBJ2-1 provide the parts outside the CDR3, is GAGVSQSPSNKVTEKGKDVELRCDPISGHTALYWYRQSLGQGLEFLIYFQGNSAPDKSGLPSDRFSAERTGGSVSTLTIQRTQQEDSAVYLCASSLEFRQGGGNEQFFGPGTRLTVL.

The count of this clone is one. A junction end diverges from the germline sequence, so it may reflect a read error. The V and J genes are TRBV6-5 and TRBJ1-4, with 7 bases identical to TRBD1. Germline CDR1 MNHEY, CDR2 SVGAGI. The CDR3 extends over 16 amino acids. The CDR3 loop reads CASGYTGAKSNEKLFF. The CDR3 coding sequence is TGTGCCAGCGGTTATACAGGGGCTAAGTCTAATGAAAAACTGTTTTTT.

This chain links TRBV30 with TRBJ1-1, with D tentatively TRBD1 (5 bases). CDR1 is GTSNPN, CDR2 SVGIG, per germline (reference sequence). V gave up 5 bases and J gave up 11 bases, with 15 bases separating them. The CDR3 length is 11 residues. CDR3 coding DNA: TGTGCCTGGGACATAGGGGCGGGGGCTTTCTTT. Translated, it gives CAWDIGAGAFF.

In its sample, this clone was seen once. CDR3 sequence: CASSLGQILQETQYF. The CDR3 nucleotides are TGTGCCAGCAGCTTGGGACAAATCCTTCAAGAGACCCAGTACTTC. This sequence joins TRBV5-4 and TRBJ2-5; D uncertain. The CDR3 covers 15 residues. The V gene's germline CDR1 is SGHNT and CDR2 YYREEE (reference sequence). Trimming stripped 0 bases from V and 2 bases from J, with 11 bases between.

The chain links TRBV4-2 to TRBJ2-2; 13 positions match TRBD2. CDR1 LGHNA and CDR2 YNFKEQ come from the germline V gene. Unmatched junction bases numbered 9, after V lost 3 bases and J lost 5 bases. The CDR3 is 18 amino acids. CDR3 DNA sequence: TGTGCCAGCAGCCACCCAACTAGCGGGGGGGCCGGGACCGGGGAGCTGTTTTTT. It is translated as CASSHPTSGGAGTGELFF.

V usage is TRBV7-3 and J usage is TRBJ2-5, with 12 bases matching TRBD2. The assigned J gene may be wrong: the sequence end matches TRBJ2-7 better. This CDR3 is built from 14 residues. Germline CDR1 is SGHTA and CDR2 is FQGTGA. CDR3: CASSSGLAGSEQYF. Here the CDR3 DNA reads TGTGCCAGCAGCTCTGGACTAGCGGGGTCCGAGCAGTACTTC.

The chain has TRBV6-5 and TRBJ2-2; TRBD2 agrees at 8 bases. J was trimmed by 1 base and V by 7 bases; bases with no gene match: 5. CDR3 length: 15 residues. CDR1 is MNHEY and CDR2 is SVGAGI in the germline V gene. The CDR3 here is CASNPAGVNTGELFF. The DNA of the CDR3 is TGTGCCAGCAATCCAGCGGGGGTGAACACCGGGGAGCTGTTTTTT.

The chain joins TRBV28 to TRBJ1-4; D unclear. Trimming stripped 2 bases from V and 0 bases from J, with 4 bases between. Germline CDR1 MDHEN, CDR2 SYDVKM. The CDR3 is 14 residues long. The CDR3 is CASSLESTNEKLFF. In DNA form, the CDR3 reads TGTGCCAGCAGTTTAGAGTCAACTAATGAAAAACTGTTTTTT.

V gene TRBV9 combines with J gene TRBJ2-3, with 10 bases lining up with TRBD2. In germline, CDR1 is SGDLS, CDR2 YYNGEE. This CDR3 spans 20 amino acids. V shed 0 bases, J shed 4 bases, and the junction held 17 bases outside the gene matches. Here the CDR3 reads CASSVASLAGVLGEADTQYF. Here the CDR3 DNA reads TGTGCCAGCAGCGTAGCATCCCTAGCGGGGGTTCTCGGGGAGGCAGATACGCAGTATTTT.

The CDR3 region is CASSNLGSNQPQHF. For the CDR3, the DNA is TGTGCCAGCAGCAACCTCGGGAGCAATCAGCCCCAGCATTTT. The gene calls are TRBV5-4 and TRBJ1-5; D not resolved. Germline V gene lookup returns CDR1 SGHNT and CDR2 YYREEE (reference sequence). The CDR3 is 14 amino acids. V was clipped by 4 bases and J by 1 base, with 9 bases between them.

The V and J genes are TRBV9 and TRBJ2-5; TRBD2 is a possible D gene (6 bases). V gave up 4 bases and J gave up 3 bases, with 16 bases separating them. This CDR3 has 15 amino acids. Germline CDR1 and CDR2: SGDLS and YYNGEE. The CDR3 DNA reads as TGTGCCAGCAGCTCACGACTAGGTGATAAAGAGACCCAGTACTTC. It yields the protein CASSSRLGDKETQYF.

The chain couples TRBV7-8 to TRBJ1-6; 9 bases agree with TRBD1. Germline CDR1 SGHVS, CDR2 FQNEAQ. The V segment lost 5 bases and the J segment 9 bases; nucleotides outside the gene matches: 8. The CDR3 totals 15 residues. The CDR3 loop reads CASSPPGTGSSPLHF. CDR3 bases: TGTGCCAGCAGCCCACCCGGGACAGGGAGTTCACCCCTCCACTTT. Complete variable domain (other parts from reference TRBV7-8 and TRBJ1-6): GAGVSQSPRYKVAKRGQDVALRCDPISGHVSLFWYQQALGQGPEFLTYFQNEAQLDKSGLPSDRFFAERPEGSVSTLKIQRTQQEDSAVYLCASSPPGTGSSPLHFGNGTRLTVT.

The sample holds a few counts of this clone. The J gene is TRBJ1-6, the V gene TRBV27; D is uncertain. V shed 4 bases and J shed 7 bases, with 14 bases lying between them. The CDR3 is made up of 15 amino acids. Germline CDR1 is MNHEY and CDR2 is SMNVEV (reference sequence). The CDR3 loop reads CASSSLGIPNSPLHF. The CDR3 nucleotides read TGTGCCAGCAGTTCCCTGGGTATACCAAATTCACCCCTCCACTTT.